This TCR beta chain was captured in a study of blood T cell repertoires in COVID-19. About the study: The United States, Italy and Spain provided the acute and convalescent COVID-19 samples. The cDNA or gDNA used as material had been derived from T cells, B-cell-depleted T cells, or PBMCs.

The V end lost 4 bases, the J end lost 7 bases, and 12 bases lay between the germline ends. The germline gives CDR1 SGHRS, CDR2 YFSETQ. The CDR3 is 14 amino acids. As originally analysed: For nucleated cells, counts were estimated from reference gene primer amplification. The method was immunoSEQ multiplex PCR; TCRdb's version includes in-frame clones alone and lacks a portion of them. V and J calls and clone size follow that table, whereas D and trimming were derived from the DNA. The data hold about 88,000 clones, with roughly 84% observed a single time. The receptor's source is a woman of 80 years or more with acute or convalescent COVID-19. The genes are TRBV5-1 and TRBJ1-6; D might be TRBD1 (5 bases). Material: peripheral blood. CDR3 amino acids: CASSEGLSNSPLHF. The CDR3 DNA reads TGCGCCAGCAGCGAGGGACTGTCGAATTCACCCCTCCACTTT.